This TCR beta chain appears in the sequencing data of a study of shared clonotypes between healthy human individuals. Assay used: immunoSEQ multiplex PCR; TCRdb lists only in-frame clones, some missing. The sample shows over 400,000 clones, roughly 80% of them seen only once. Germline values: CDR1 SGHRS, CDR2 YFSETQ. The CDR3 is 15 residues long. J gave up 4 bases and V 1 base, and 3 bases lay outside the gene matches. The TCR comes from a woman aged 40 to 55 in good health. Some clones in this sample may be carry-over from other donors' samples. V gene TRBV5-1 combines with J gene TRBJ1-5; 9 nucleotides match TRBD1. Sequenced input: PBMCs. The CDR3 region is CASSLTGGMNQPQHF. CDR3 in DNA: TGCGCCAGCAGCTTGACAGGGGGCATGAATCAGCCCCAGCATTTT.